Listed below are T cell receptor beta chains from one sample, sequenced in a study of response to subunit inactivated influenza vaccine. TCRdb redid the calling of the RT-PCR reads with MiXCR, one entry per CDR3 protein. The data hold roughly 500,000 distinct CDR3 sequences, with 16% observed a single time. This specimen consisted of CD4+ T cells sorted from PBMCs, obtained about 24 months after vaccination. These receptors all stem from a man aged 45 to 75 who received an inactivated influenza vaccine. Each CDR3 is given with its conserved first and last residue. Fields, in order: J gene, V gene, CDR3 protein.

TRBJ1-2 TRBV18 CASSPGNGHLYGYTF
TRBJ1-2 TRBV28 CASSPGDSYGYTF
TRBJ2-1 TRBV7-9 CASSANTLGGLDEQFF
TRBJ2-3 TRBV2 CASSEGLAGSTDTQYF
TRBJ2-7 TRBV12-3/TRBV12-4 CASERRVYEQYF
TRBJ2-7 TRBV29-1 CSATGTPGGEQYF
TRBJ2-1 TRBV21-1 CARQREEREKQYNEQFF
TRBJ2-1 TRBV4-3 CASRVGVMAGEQFF
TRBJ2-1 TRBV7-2 CASSTPSGGFSNEQFF
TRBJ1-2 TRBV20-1 CSARVLQGSGYTF
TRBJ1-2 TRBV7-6 CASSPNEGRNGYTF
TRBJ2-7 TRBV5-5 CASSSQGQSYEQYF
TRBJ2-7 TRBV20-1 CSAGWHYYEQYF
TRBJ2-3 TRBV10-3 CATTTGTGDSTDTQYF
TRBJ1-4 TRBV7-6 CASSSILTGPVQGREKLFF